The subject of this entry is one TCR beta chain. This specimen comes from a study of blood T cell repertoires in COVID-19. The CDR3 loop spans 16 amino acids. The method was immunoSEQ multiplex PCR; TCRdb's version includes in-frame clones alone and lacks a portion of them. This sample has almost 70,000 clones, with roughly nine tenths found just once. V is TRBV12-2 and J is TRBJ2-7; the table calls TRBD2, which could not be checked here. TRBV12-2 is tagged as a pseudogene. The sequencing sample was made of peripheral blood. This TCR was sampled from a woman between 50 and 59 years old with active COVID-19. DNA of the CDR3: TGTGCAAGTCGCTTAGCGGGGTCTAGCGGGCACTACGAGCAGTACTTC. Its translation is CASRLAGSSGHYEQYF.